This T cell receptor beta chain was recovered during a study of CD8 T cells in Susac syndrome. Random hexamers were used to reverse transcribe the RNA input (about 0.45 to 1 ug). TCRdb reprocessed the immunoSEQ multiplex PCR reads with MiXCR, giving one entry per CDR3 protein. This sample has 50,000 to 60,000 distinct CDR3 sequences, with just over 90% found just once. From germline, CDR1 is MNHEY and CDR2 SVGAGI. This CDR3 comprises 14 residues. With V trimmed by 6 bases and J by 5 bases, 5 bases remained unmatched. The sequenced sample was CD8+ T cells from PBMCs. The source of this sequence is a human donor in good health. This chain links TRBV6-5 with TRBJ1-1; 11 bases agree with TRBD1. This CDR3 is CASSSGTGGTEAFF. DNA of the CDR3: TGTGCCAGCAGCTCCGGGACAGGGGGAACTGAAGCTTTCTTT.